This entry lists 28 T cell receptor beta chains sequenced from one sample in a study of blood T cells in healthy people across ages. Alongside a J-beta primer mix, a sample-barcoded 5' primer served in a second PCR lasting about 6 to 11 cycles. TCRdb itself ran the 5' RACE reads through MiXCR, one entry per CDR3 protein. Among about 1.7 million distinct CDR3 sequences listed, about 28% were seen once. Sequencing was carried out using blood. The receptors originated from a woman aged 30 to 39 in good health.

The J gene is TRBJ1-2, the V gene TRBV28; TRBD1 is a possible D gene (5 bases). The CDR3 sequence is 15 residues long. CDR1 MDHEN and CDR2 SYDVKM come from the germline V gene. V dropped 9 bases and J dropped 7 bases, with 24 bases sitting between them. CDR3 loop: CASRLRGRLLSGYTF. Written as DNA, the CDR3 is TGTGCCAGTAGGCTCCGGGGACGACTTCTATCTGGCTACACCTTC.

V gene TRBV7-2 combines with J gene TRBJ2-4, with 14 bases matching TRBD2. The DNA end is more similar to TRBJ2-7, so the J call may be wrong. Germline CDR1 reads SGHTA; CDR2 reads FQGNSA. The CDR3 contains 16 residues. CDR3 amino acids: CASSSGLAGDPYEQYF. In DNA form, the CDR3 reads TGTGCCAGCAGCTCGGGACTAGCGGGAGATCCGTACGAGCAGTACTTC.

As concerns this clonotype: Relative to the germline gene, one junction end is altered; a read error may explain this. The CDR3 DNA reads TGTGCCAGCAGTTTGTACAAGACAGGGAACCAAAAGACCCAGTACTTC. It encodes CASSLYKTGNQKTQYF. This chain links TRBV12-3 or TRBV12-4 with TRBJ2-4; 7 nucleotides match TRBD1. With the DNA end fitting TRBJ2-5 better, the J assignment may be wrong. The CDR3 totals 16 residues.

Regarding this clonotype: Given a much more abundant clone one base away, this may be a read error. The rearrangement uses TRBV27 and TRBJ1-1, with D uncertain. The CDR3 sequence is 15 residues long. Germline V gives CDR1 MNHEY, CDR2 SMNVEV (reference sequence). CDR3 bases: TGTGCCGGCAGTCCACGGATCAATTCGAACACTGAAGCTTTCTTT. This encodes CAGSPRINSNTEAFF.

This clonotype was counted at least ten times. CDR3 coding DNA: TGTGCCAGCAGCTTAGACAGGGGGGCCGAGCAGTACTTC. This codes for CASSLDRGAEQYF. The J gene is TRBJ2-7, the V gene TRBV3-1; 9 bases are shared with TRBD1. Germline assignment: CDR1 LGHDT and CDR2 YNNKEL (reference sequence). Trimming at V came to 5 bases and at J to 6 bases, leaving 5 bases not matched to a gene. The CDR3 covers 13 residues.

Regarding this clonotype: Germline and junction disagree at one end, which may indicate a read error. CDR3 loop: CAGSLYVRGSRTDTQYF. DNA for the CDR3: TGCGCCGGCAGCTTGTACGTCCGGGGCAGCCGCACAGATACGCAGTATTTT. V and J are TRBV5-1 and TRBJ2-3; D may correspond to TRBD1 or TRBD2 (5 bases each). The CDR3 has 17 amino acids. Germline CDR1 is SGHRS and CDR2 is YFSETQ.

The rearrangement joins TRBV6-4 to TRBJ2-6; D uncertain. Trimming shortened V by 2 bases and J by 0 bases, and 11 bases separated the two germline ends. Per the germline V gene, CDR1 is MRHNA and CDR2 is SNTAGT. This CDR3 contains 17 residues. The CDR3 here is CASSDGRIDSGANVLTF. The CDR3 nucleotides read TGTGCCAGCAGTGACGGGCGAATTGACTCTGGGGCCAACGTCCTGACTTTC.

A remark on this clonotype: With a much larger clone just one base away, this may be a read error. The chain couples TRBV20-1 to TRBJ2-1; TRBD2 matches 10 bases. This CDR3 region has 13 residues. Germline-derived CDR1 and CDR2 are DFQATT and SNEGSKA (reference sequence). The CDR3 sequence is CSAPASGGNGQFF. As DNA, the CDR3 is TGCAGTGCTCCGGCTAGCGGGGGAAATGGGCAGTTCTTC.

This clonotype came up many times. This rearrangement joins TRBV7-9 to TRBJ2-7; no definite D call. CDR3 size: 15 residues. The germline gives CDR1 SEHNR, CDR2 FQNEAQ (reference sequence). V shed 1 base and J shed 1 base, with 11 bases lying between them. The CDR3 sequence: CASSLVWQASYEQYF. DNA of the CDR3: TGTGCCAGCAGCTTAGTTTGGCAGGCATCCTACGAGCAGTACTTC.

The genes are TRBV28 and TRBJ2-7; 11 nucleotides line up with TRBD2. In germline, CDR1 is MDHEN, CDR2 SYDVKM. The trim removed 6 bases at V and 2 bases at J, leaving 6 bases unmatched. The CDR3 length is 15 residues. The CDR3 nucleotides are TGTGCCAGCAGACCAGTACTAGCGGGGGCCTACGAGCAGTACTTC. Translated: CASRPVLAGAYEQYF.

This clonotype was counted between two and nine times. V is TRBV6-1 and J is TRBJ1-4, with unresolved D. The ends were cut back, 9 bases at V and 6 bases at J, with 8 bases in the middle. There are 11 residues in the CDR3. Germline-derived CDR1 and CDR2 are MNHNS and SASEGT. CDR3 sequence reads: CASFEDEKLFF. The CDR3 bases are TGTGCCAGTTTCGAAGATGAAAAACTGTTTTTT.

There are many counts of this clonotype. This chain connects TRBV15 to TRBJ2-4, with D tentatively TRBD1 (5 bases). Per germline, CDR1 LNHNV and CDR2 YYDKDF (reference sequence). This CDR3 region has 17 residues. The V end lost 0 bases, the J end lost 2 bases, and 14 bases lay between the germline ends. CDR3 region: CATSRDRQPLPKNIQYF. The CDR3 DNA follows: TGTGCCACCAGCAGAGATCGACAGCCCTTACCCAAAAACATTCAGTACTTC.

Ten or more counts support this clonotype. This rearrangement joins TRBV5-1 to TRBJ2-3; D remains ambiguous. The V gene lost 5 bases and the J gene lost 0 bases, with 16 bases spanning the gap. Germline CDR1 reads SGHRS; CDR2 reads YFSETQ. The CDR3 consists of 16 residues. The CDR3 protein is CASSLGSVTSTDTQYF. The CDR3 DNA is TGCGCCAGCAGTCTAGGGTCTGTCACTAGCACAGATACGCAGTATTTT.

In regard to this clonotype: A read error may be the cause here, since a much bigger clone is one base away. V is TRBV10-3 and J is TRBJ2-1; 7 bases are shared with TRBD1. With V trimmed by 6 bases and J by 13 bases, 15 bases remained unmatched. Germline-derived CDR1 and CDR2 are ENHRY and SYGVKD. This CDR3 comprises 14 residues. CDR3 amino acids: CAIRGPGTEGHQFF. DNA for the CDR3: TGTGCCATCAGGGGGCCCGGGACAGAAGGCCACCAGTTCTTC.

The count of this clonotype is one. The chain is built from TRBV12-3 or TRBV12-4 and TRBJ2-3; D not certain. With 4 bases removed from V and 3 bases from J, the gap between germline ends came to 17 bases. The length of the CDR3 is 16 residues. CDR3 residues: CASSSPPGPSTDTQYF. CDR3 sequence (DNA): TGTGCCAGCAGTTCACCCCCCGGGCCTAGTACAGATACGCAGTATTTT.

This clonotype has a count of ten or more. The genes are TRBV24-1 and TRBJ2-5; 7 bases are shared with TRBD2. This CDR3 spans 15 amino acids. Germline V gives CDR1 KGHDR, CDR2 SFDVKD. V was pared by 3 bases and J by 3 bases, with 6 bases of the junction left unmatched. CDR3 in amino acids: CATSDTSAREETQYF. In DNA form, the CDR3 reads TGTGCCACCAGTGATACTAGCGCCAGGGAAGAGACCCAGTACTTC.

This clonotype turned up a few times. This chain links TRBV20-1 with TRBJ2-1; D gene uncertain. There are 15 residues in the CDR3. V was trimmed by 3 bases and J by 1 base, leaving 13 bases between them. Germline-derived CDR1 and CDR2 are DFQATT and SNEGSKA (reference sequence). CDR3 DNA: TGCAGTGCTAGCCTGGCGGTGGGATCCTACAATGAGCAGTTCTTC. It specifies CSASLAVGSYNEQFF.

This clonotype was recorded at least ten times. The V call is TRBV20-1, the J call TRBJ2-4, with D perhaps matching TRBD1 or TRBD2 (5 bases each). The CDR3 contains 17 residues. From germline, CDR1 is DFQATT and CDR2 SNEGSKA (reference sequence). Trimming took 1 base from V and 2 from J, leaving 18 bases between them. CDR3 sequence (DNA): TGCAGTGCTAGAGGCCCGGTCGAGGGGAAGACCAAAAACATTCAGTACTTC. It specifies CSARGPVEGKTKNIQYF.

The J gene is TRBJ2-1, the V gene TRBV30, with 12 bases lining up with TRBD2. The CDR3 has 16 residues. Germline V gene data show CDR1 as GTSNPN and CDR2 as SVGIG (reference sequence). V lost 5 bases, J lost 10 bases, and 15 bases stayed unmatched. CDR3 DNA sequence: TGTGCCTGGTCCCGCGCTCTAGCGGGAGGGGCCGGGGAGCAGTTCTTC. Translation: CAWSRALAGGAGEQFF.

This clonotype has more than one count but fewer than ten. In DNA form, the CDR3 reads TGTGCCAGCAGCCTCGTATATCAGGAGGAAGAGACCCAGTACTTC. Its translation: CASSLVYQEEETQYF. V is TRBV27 and J is TRBJ2-5; a weak D match, TRBD2 (5 bases). The germline V gene has CDR1 MNHEY and CDR2 SMNVEV (reference sequence). The CDR3 extends over 15 amino acids. Between the trimmed V and J ends, which lost 6 bases and 3 bases, there was a span of 17 bases.

This clonotype appeared many times. This rearrangement joins TRBV7-2 to TRBJ2-7; D possibly matches TRBD1 or TRBD2 (6 bases each). V was trimmed by 2 bases and J by 2 bases, leaving 13 bases between them. The CDR3 is 15 amino acids. Germline loops: CDR1 SGHTA, CDR2 FQGNSA. The CDR3 loop reads CASSLMPGEAYEQYF. For the CDR3, the DNA is TGTGCCAGCAGCTTAATGCCAGGGGAGGCCTACGAGCAGTACTTC.

This clonotype was counted between two and nine times. The chain combines TRBV29-1 with TRBJ1-1, with D tentatively TRBD1 (5 bases). The CDR3 consists of 13 residues. From germline, CDR1 is SQVTM and CDR2 ANQGSEA. With 1 base removed from V and 3 bases from J, the gap between germline ends came to 9 bases. The chain's CDR3 is CSVEGGVDTEAFF. The CDR3 nucleotides read TGCAGCGTTGAAGGGGGGGTGGACACTGAAGCTTTCTTT.

Details on this clonotype: Germline is not matched at one junction end, which may reflect a read error. V and J are TRBV12-5 and TRBJ2-7; TRBD1 might be the D (6 bases). Per the germline V gene, CDR1 is LGHNT and CDR2 is FRNRAP. The CDR3 has 14 residues. The CDR3 DNA is TGTGATAGTAGTTTATCAGGGGTCGCCTACGAGCAGTACTTC. Translation gives CDSSLSGVAYEQYF.

In this sample, this clonotype turned up a few times. This chain joins TRBV14 and TRBJ2-6, with TRBD1 matching over 8 bases. From germline, CDR1 is SGHDN and CDR2 FVKESK. This CDR3 has 17 residues. The V and J ends lost 1 base and 1 base, in that order; junction bases with no gene match: 3. The CDR3 region has the DNA TGTGCCAGCAGCCAAGGAAGACAGGGGTCTGGGGCCAACGTCCTGACTTTC. It codes for CASSQGRQGSGANVLTF.

The V call is TRBV7-7, the J call TRBJ2-1; D may be TRBD2 (6 bases). Germline V gene data show CDR1 as SSHAT and CDR2 as FNYEAQ (reference sequence). The CDR3 covers 15 residues. V lost 5 bases and J 10 bases, leaving 21 bases between the germline ends. CDR3 region: CASSLTGARVDEQFF. The CDR3 bases are TGTGCCAGCAGCCTCACGGGAGCCAGGGTTGACGAGCAGTTCTTC. Drawing the rest from reference TRBV7-7 and TRBJ2-1, the complete variable domain is GAGVSQSPRYKVTKRGQDVTLRCDPISSHATLYWYQQALGQGPEFLTYFNYEAQPDKSGLPSDRFSAERPEGSISTLTIQRTEQRDSAMYRCASSLTGARVDEQFFGPGTRLTVL.

This chain connects TRBV9 to TRBJ2-3; the D gene is possibly TRBD2 (5 bases). This CDR3 region has 15 residues. V was clipped by 0 bases and J by 4 bases, with 12 bases between them. Germline V gene lookup returns CDR1 SGDLS and CDR2 YYNGEE. The CDR3, as DNA: TGTGCCAGCAGCGTAGAGGTCCTAGCTCCAGATACGCAGTATTTT. Translated, it gives CASSVEVLAPDTQYF.

In its sample, this clonotype was seen many times. The chain combines TRBV4-1 with TRBJ2-5, with 12 bases lining up with TRBD1. The CDR3 has 17 residues. Germline trimming cut 2 bases from V and 5 bases from J; bases unmatched to any gene: 9. Germline loops: CDR1 MGHRA, CDR2 YSYEKL. The CDR3 spells CASSQFTGTGGRETQYF. The CDR3, as DNA: TGCGCCAGCAGCCAATTCACCGGGACAGGGGGCAGGGAGACCCAGTACTTC.

The chain joins TRBV11-2 to TRBJ2-3; the D is unclear. Germline loops: CDR1 SGHAT, CDR2 FQNNGV. Trimming took off 3 bases at V and 10 bases at J, with 11 bases between the two ends. The CDR3 sequence is 12 residues long. The CDR3 sequence is CASSFTSGAQYF. In DNA, the CDR3 is TGTGCCAGCAGCTTTACAAGTGGAGCGCAGTATTTT.